The text below deals with one T cell receptor (beta chain). This entry belongs to a study of blood T cell repertoires in COVID-19. Whole-study context: The United States, Italy and Spain were the sources of the acute and convalescent COVID-19 samples. T cells, B-cell-depleted T cells, or PBMCs supplied cDNA or gDNA.

Original methodology: Cell counts per sample came from amplifying reference gene primers. Assay: immunoSEQ multiplex PCR; the TCRdb copy retains only in-frame clones and omits some. D and trimming come from the DNA, and the V and J calls and clone size come from that table. The sample lists around 52,000 clones; around four fifths were seen once. This CDR3 contains 15 residues. V was pared by 5 bases and J by 4 bases, with 7 bases of the junction left unmatched. Germline assignment: CDR1 MNHNY and CDR2 SVGAGI (reference sequence). The specimen was peripheral blood. The chain carries TRBV6-6 and TRBJ2-2; 7 positions agree with TRBD2. The origin of this receptor is a human donor in a cohort sampled during active COVID-19. As DNA, the CDR3 is TGTGCCAGCAGTCTCGGGGGGACCTCCACCGGGGAGCTGTTTTTT. It specifies CASSLGGTSTGELFF.